A selection of T cell receptor beta chains follows, all from one sample in a study of blood T cell repertoires in COVID-19. Only in-frame clones appear in the TCRdb table, and some are missing; sequencing was by immunoSEQ multiplex PCR. The sample lists roughly 200,000 clones, around 84% seen once, with about a fifth in the top ten. Sequences were obtained from peripheral blood. The receptors were gathered from a human donor in a cohort sampled during active COVID-19. The CDR3 runs from the conserved cysteine through the conserved F or W. A D gene is named only where the DNA matches it firmly. Some rows have no size entry. The others give once, few or many, or a class for an expanded clone.

clone_size: many; d_call: NA; j_call: TRBJ1-4; v_call: TRBV2; cdr3_aa: CASSRLGRSNEKLFF; cdr3_nt: TGTGCCAGCAGCCGCCTTGGCAGGTCTAATGAAAAACTGTTTTTT
clone_size: NA; d_call: TRBD2; j_call: TRBJ2-3; v_call: TRBV10-1; cdr3_aa: CASSDSSGGVDTQYF; cdr3_nt: TGCGCCAGCAGTGATTCTAGCGGGGGTGTAGATACGCAGTATTTT
clone_size: NA; d_call: NA; j_call: TRBJ2-2; v_call: TRBV5-1; cdr3_aa: CASRTGETGELFF; cdr3_nt: TGCGCCAGCAGGACAGGAGAAACCGGGGAGCTGTTTTTT
clone_size: NA; d_call: NA; j_call: TRBJ1-5; v_call: TRBV7-3; cdr3_aa: CASSLYQGQPQHF; cdr3_nt: TGTGCCAGCAGCTTATATCAGGGTCAGCCCCAGCATTTT
clone_size: NA; d_call: NA; j_call: TRBJ2-1; v_call: TRBV27; cdr3_aa: CASSLGGGSYNEQFF; cdr3_nt: TGTGCCAGCAGTTTGGGAGGTGGGTCCTACAATGAGCAGTTCTTC
clone_size: once; d_call: TRBD1; j_call: TRBJ2-5; v_call: TRBV19; cdr3_aa: CASKKTGFETQYF; cdr3_nt: TGTGCCAGTAAAAAGACAGGGTTCGAGACCCAGTACTTC
clone_size: NA; d_call: NA; j_call: TRBJ1-3; v_call: TRBV10-3; cdr3_aa: CAISFDSSGNTIYF; cdr3_nt: TGTGCCATCAGTTTTGACAGCTCTGGAAACACCATATATTTT
clone_size: NA; d_call: NA; j_call: TRBJ1-6; v_call: TRBV2; cdr3_aa: CASRDTYNSPLHF; cdr3_nt: TGTGCCAGCAGAGACACGTATAATTCACCCCTCCACTTT
clone_size: once; d_call: TRBD1; j_call: TRBJ1-1; v_call: TRBV5-1; cdr3_aa: CASSLETGSMVF; cdr3_nt: TGCGCCAGCAGCTTGGAGACAGGGAGTATGGTCTTT
clone_size: NA; d_call: NA; j_call: TRBJ1-1; v_call: TRBV18; cdr3_aa: CASSGGRGKGAFF; cdr3_nt: TGTGCCAGCTCGGGGGGACGGGGCAAGGGAGCTTTCTTT
clone_size: NA; d_call: TRBD2; j_call: TRBJ2-1; v_call: TRBV11-2; cdr3_aa: CASGGLAAYNEQFF; cdr3_nt: TGTGCCAGCGGAGGACTAGCGGCCTACAATGAGCAGTTCTTC
clone_size: NA; d_call: TRBD1; j_call: TRBJ1-1; v_call: TRBV5-1; cdr3_aa: CASSPQGATEAFF; cdr3_nt: TGCGCCAGCAGTCCTCAGGGGGCGACTGAAGCTTTCTTT
clone_size: NA; d_call: NA; j_call: TRBJ1-4; v_call: TRBV5-6; cdr3_aa: CASSPGVRKEKLFF; cdr3_nt: TGTGCCAGCAGCCCAGGGGTAAGGAAGGAAAAACTGTTTTTT
clone_size: NA; d_call: TRBD2; j_call: TRBJ2-2; v_call: TRBV28; cdr3_aa: CASSTPTPGLGNTGELFF; cdr3_nt: TGTGCCAGCAGCACTCCAACTCCGGGACTAGGGAACACCGGGGAGCTGTTTTTT
clone_size: NA; d_call: TRBD1; j_call: TRBJ1-4; v_call: TRBV9; cdr3_aa: CASSGGTGRTNEKLFF; cdr3_nt: TGTGCCAGCAGCGGGGGGACAGGGAGAACTAATGAAAAACTGTTTTTT
clone_size: NA; d_call: NA; j_call: TRBJ2-3; v_call: TRBV7-3; cdr3_aa: CASSLMVGQGGDTQYF; cdr3_nt: TGTGCCAGCAGCTTAATGGTAGGGCAGGGAGGTGATACGCAGTATTTT
clone_size: NA; d_call: NA; j_call: TRBJ1-1; v_call: TRBV29-1; cdr3_aa: CSVVQAREAFF; cdr3_nt: TGCAGCGTTGTTCAGGCCCGTGAGGCTTTCTTT
clone_size: NA; d_call: NA; j_call: TRBJ2-5; v_call: TRBV2; cdr3_aa: CASSRRGVQFETQYF; cdr3_nt: TGTGCCAGCAGTCGCAGGGGGGTCCAATTCGAGACCCAGTACTTC
clone_size: NA; d_call: NA; j_call: TRBJ1-1; v_call: TRBV11-2; cdr3_aa: CASSLFEDTEAFF; cdr3_nt: TGTGCCAGCAGCTTATTCGAGGACACTGAAGCTTTCTTT
clone_size: once; d_call: NA; j_call: TRBJ2-7; v_call: TRBV2; cdr3_aa: CASSEFVGRASYEQYF; cdr3_nt: TGTGCCAGCAGTGAATTTGTAGGGAGAGCCAGCTACGAGCAGTACTTC
clone_size: NA; d_call: NA; j_call: TRBJ1-3; v_call: TRBV7-3; cdr3_aa: CASSPGGGPGNTIYF; cdr3_nt: TGTGCCAGCAGCCCCGGGGGGGGGCCGGGAAACACCATATATTTT
clone_size: NA; d_call: NA; j_call: TRBJ2-7; v_call: TRBV3-1/TRBV3-2; cdr3_aa: CASSQVGGWRKQYF; cdr3_nt: TGTGCCAGCAGCCAAGTAGGGGGTTGGAGGAAGCAGTACTTC
clone_size: NA; d_call: TRBD1; j_call: TRBJ2-6; v_call: TRBV28; cdr3_aa: CASSSGQGVSGANVLTF; cdr3_nt: TGTGCCAGCAGTTCGGGACAGGGGGTCTCTGGGGCCAACGTCCTGACTTTC
clone_size: NA; d_call: TRBD2; j_call: TRBJ2-7; v_call: TRBV29-1; cdr3_aa: CSVSSPGLAGYEQYF; cdr3_nt: TGCAGCGTCTCTTCACCGGGACTAGCGGGTTACGAGCAGTACTTC
clone_size: NA; d_call: TRBD2; j_call: TRBJ2-4; v_call: TRBV15; cdr3_aa: CATSLTSGTILAKNIQYF; cdr3_nt: TGTGCCACCAGCCTGACTAGCGGGACGATACTAGCCAAAAACATTCAGTACTTC